This T cell receptor (beta chain) was profiled in a study of blood T cells in healthy people across ages. The CDR3 is made up of 15 amino acids. V gave up 5 bases and J gave up 3 bases; unmatched junction bases: 8. Germline V gene lookup returns CDR1 MDHEN and CDR2 SYDVKM. The sample, around 10 milliliters of peripheral blood, was drawn from each donor. Whole-study findings and limits: Unsorted PBMC material precluded a definitive naive versus antigen-experienced comparison. Diversity estimates drawn from one million T cells were deemed underestimates.

With a J-beta primer mix and a sample-barcoded 5' primer, a second PCR ran about 7 to 11 cycles. TCRdb fed the 5' RACE reads into MiXCR, producing one record per CDR3 protein. The sample consists of about a million distinct CDR3 sequences, just over 50% of them appearing once. Worth noting for this clonotype: Its matching antigen is unknown.

Sequenced input: blood. This clonotype originated in a woman aged 55-70 years in good health. The chain has TRBV28 and TRBJ2-3; 7 bases map to TRBD2. This CDR3 reads CASSGSPGGTDTQYF. CDR3 in DNA: TGTGCCAGCAGTGGCTCCCCGGGGGGAACAGATACGCAGTATTTT.